Listed below are T cell receptor beta chains from one sample, sequenced in a study of T cells in localized non-small cell lung cancer. Clones were read by immunoSEQ multiplex PCR, and TCRdb kept only the in-frame ones, dropping some. The sample lists tens of thousands of clones; roughly 79% were seen once. This sample comprised PBMCs, obtained before any cancer treatment. The receptors come from a man aged 35 to 70 with stage II lung adenocarcinoma. CDR3s include the opening cysteine and the closing phenylalanine or tryptophan. D genes are given only for firm matches. The size of a clone is reported for some rows only, either as once, few or many, or as a class for expanded clones.

. TRBJ1-2 TRBD1 TRBV6-5 15 TGTGCCAGCAGTTACGCTGACAGGGGGAACTATGGCTACACCTTC CASSYADRGNYGYTF
once TRBJ2-2 . TRBV5-1 15 TGCGCCAGCAGCTTGACAGGGAGGGACACCGGGGAGCTGTTTTTT CASSLTGRDTGELFF
. TRBJ1-1 . TRBV5-4 15 TGTGCCAGCAGCTTGAAGGGCAGATTGAACACTGAAGCTTTCTTT CASSLKGRLNTEAFF
. TRBJ2-5 TRBD1 TRBV7-9 15 TGTGCCAGCAGCTTACTACAGGGGGCAGGAGAGACCCAGTACTTC CASSLLQGAGETQYF
. TRBJ1-1 TRBD1 TRBV18 14 TGTGCCAGCTCACTCCAGGACAGGGGAGCTGAAGCTTTCTTT CASSLQDRGAEAFF
. TRBJ1-1 . TRBV7-8 15 TGTGCCAGCAGCTTTTCGGCAGGCCTCAACACTGAAGCTTTCTTT CASSFSAGLNTEAFF
. TRBJ2-7 . TRBV14 15 TGTGCCAGCAGCCCCAGGGGAGGACGGTACTACGAGCAGTACTTC CASSPRGGRYYEQYF
. TRBJ2-2 TRBD2 TRBV7-2 16 TGTGCCAGCAGCTTTCTAGCGGGGGTAGTGTCCGGGGAGCTGTTTTTT CASSFLAGVVSGELFF
. TRBJ2-5 . TRBV5-4 13 TGTGCCAGCAGCTTCAGCGGCGGCGAGACCCAGTACTTC CASSFSGGETQYF
once TRBJ2-7 TRBD2 TRBV5-6 18 TGTGCCAGCAGCTTCCCTGTGCATAGCGGGAGGGGACATTACGAGCAGTACTTC CASSFPVHSGRGHYEQYF
many TRBJ2-7 TRBD1 TRBV19 14 TGTGCCAGTAGCACCGGGACAGGGATATACGAGCAGTACTTC CASSTGTGIYEQYF
once TRBJ1-2 TRBD1 TRBV11-2 16 TGTGCCAGCAGCTTAGAGGGACAGGCCTTACCGTGGGGGTACACCTTC CASSLEGQALPWGYTF
. TRBJ1-3 . TRBV7-9 16 TGTGCCAGCAGCCTTAGCGGGGGGACGTCTGGAAACACCATATATTTT CASSLSGGTSGNTIYF
. TRBJ2-3 TRBD1 TRBV28 15 TGTGCCAGCAGTCCCTCAGGGGGCCACACAGATACGCAGTATTTT CASSPSGGHTDTQYF
. TRBJ1-5 . TRBV7-9 12 TGTGCCGGGGGGCAGGATAATCAGCCCCAGCATTTT CAGGQDNQPQHF
. TRBJ1-2 TRBD1 TRBV19 14 TGTGCCAGTAGTATAGCCCAGGGACAGGGTGGCTACACCTTC CASSIAQGQGGYTF
. TRBJ2-6 . TRBV2 15 TGTGCCAGCAGTGAAGCGGGATCTGGGGCCAACGTCCTGACTTTC CASSEAGSGANVLTF
. TRBJ2-2 TRBD2 TRBV6-5 14 TGTGCCACCCAAGGACTAGCGGCCACCGGGGAGCTGTTTTTT CATQGLAATGELFF
. TRBJ1-1 . TRBV30 15 TGTGCCTGGAGGAGAAATTGGGGGATGAACACTGAAGCTTTCTTT CAWRRNWGMNTEAFF
few TRBJ2-7 . TRBV20-1 11 TGCAGTGCTTACCAGGGTTACGAGCAGTACTTC CSAYQGYEQYF
. TRBJ1-1 . TRBV15 14 TGTGCCACCAGCAGAGACACCACGGACACTGAAGCTTTCTTT CATSRDTTDTEAFF
once TRBJ2-2 . TRBV19 15 TGTGCCAGTACAACGGCGTTCCTCGGTACCGGGGAGCTGTTTTTT CASTTAFLGTGELFF
. TRBJ2-5 . TRBV9 12 TGTGCCAGCAGCGTAGTGGGAGAGACCCAGTACTTC CASSVVGETQYF
. TRBJ2-7 . TRBV19 15 TGTGCCAGTAGTCCCACGGGAGACGGAGCCTACGAGCAGTACTTC CASSPTGDGAYEQYF
once TRBJ2-5 . TRBV7-2 13 TGTGCCAGCAGACCTCCAACGCAAGAGACCCAGTACTTC CASRPPTQETQYF
. TRBJ1-5 TRBD1 TRBV19 13 TGTGCCAGTGCTCGACAGGGAAATCAGCCCCAGCATTTT CASARQGNQPQHF
. TRBJ1-1 . TRBV20-1 10 TGCAGTGCTAGAAGGACTGAAGCTTTCTTT CSARRTEAFF
. TRBJ2-3 . TRBV7-2 15 TGTGCCAGCAGCTTTAAGAGGGCCGAGACAGATACGCAGTATTTT CASSFKRAETDTQYF
. TRBJ2-1 . TRBV27 14 TGTGCCAGCAGTAGAACTAGCAGGGGCGAGGAGCAGTTCTTC CASSRTSRGEEQFF